This T cell receptor beta chain was retrieved from a study of CD8 T cells in ankylosing spondylitis. Study-wide results and caveats: Apparently characteristic of ankylosing spondylitis blood was a TCR beta motif (roughly eight highly homologous variants).

Using its own MiXCR run on the 5' RACE reads, TCRdb lists one record per CDR3 protein. Of under 850,000 distinct CDR3 sequences detected, around 17% appear once; the ten largest clones hold about 20%. CDR3 length: 14 residues. Between the trimmed V and J ends, which lost 3 bases and 4 bases, there was a span of 14 bases. The germline CDR1 and CDR2 sequences are SGDLS and YYNGEE. This clonotype turned up a few times. The antigen is unknown. The sample taken for sequencing was blood, either unsorted or a sorted T cell fraction (not recorded which). This chain uses TRBV9 with TRBJ2-7; a weak D match, TRBD1 (5 bases). This TCR derives from a male donor with ankylosing spondylitis. CDR3 residues: CASSATDAPYEQYF. In DNA form, the CDR3 reads TGTGCCAGCAGCGCGACAGACGCCCCGTACGAGCAGTACTTC.